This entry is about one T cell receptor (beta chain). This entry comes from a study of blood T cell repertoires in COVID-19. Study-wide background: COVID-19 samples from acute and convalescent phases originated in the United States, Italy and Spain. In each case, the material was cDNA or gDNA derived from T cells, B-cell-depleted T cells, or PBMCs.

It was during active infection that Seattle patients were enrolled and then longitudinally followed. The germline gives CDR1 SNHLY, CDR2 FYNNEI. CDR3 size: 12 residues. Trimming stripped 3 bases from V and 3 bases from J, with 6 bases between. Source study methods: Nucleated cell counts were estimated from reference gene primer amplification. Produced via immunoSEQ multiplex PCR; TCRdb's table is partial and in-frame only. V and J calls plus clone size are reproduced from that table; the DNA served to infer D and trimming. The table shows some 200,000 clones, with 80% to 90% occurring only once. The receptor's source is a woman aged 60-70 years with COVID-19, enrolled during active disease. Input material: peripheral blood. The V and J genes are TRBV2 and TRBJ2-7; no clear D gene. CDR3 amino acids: CASSDGFYEQYF. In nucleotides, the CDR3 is TGTGCCAGCAGTGACGGGTTCTACGAGCAGTACTTC. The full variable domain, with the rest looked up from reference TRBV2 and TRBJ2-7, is EPEVTQTPSHQVTQMGQEVILRCVPISNHLYFYWYRQILGQKVEFLVSFYNNEISEKSEIFDDQFSVERPDGSNFTLKIRSTKLEDSAMYFCASSDGFYEQYFGPGTRLTVT.